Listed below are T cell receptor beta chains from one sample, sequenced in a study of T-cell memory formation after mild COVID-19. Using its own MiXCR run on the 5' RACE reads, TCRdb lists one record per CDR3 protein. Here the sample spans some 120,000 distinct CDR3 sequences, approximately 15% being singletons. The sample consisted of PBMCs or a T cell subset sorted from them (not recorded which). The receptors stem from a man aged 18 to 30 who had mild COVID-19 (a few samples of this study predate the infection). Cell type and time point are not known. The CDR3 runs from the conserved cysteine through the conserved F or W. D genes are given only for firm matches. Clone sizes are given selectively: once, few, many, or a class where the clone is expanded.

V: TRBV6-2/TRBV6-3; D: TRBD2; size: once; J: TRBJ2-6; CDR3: CASSYPRTSTSTGANVLTF; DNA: TGTGCCAGCAGTTATCCCCGGACTAGTACCTCCACTGGGGCCAACGTCCTGACTTTC
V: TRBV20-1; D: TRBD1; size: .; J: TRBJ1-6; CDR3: CSARGTGARAYNSPLHF; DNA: TGCAGTGCTAGAGGGACAGGGGCGAGGGCCTATAATTCACCCCTCCACTTT
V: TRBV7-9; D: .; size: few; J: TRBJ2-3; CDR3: CASSSLKTAYTDTQYF; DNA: TGTGCCAGCAGCTCCCTGAAGACAGCGTACACAGATACGCAGTATTTT
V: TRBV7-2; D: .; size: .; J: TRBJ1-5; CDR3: CASSLVGGSEQPQHF; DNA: TGTGCCAGCAGCTTAGTGGGAGGGAGCGAACAGCCCCAGCATTTT
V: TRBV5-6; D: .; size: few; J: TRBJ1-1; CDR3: CASILWGGYTEAFF; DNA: TGTGCCAGCATCCTGTGGGGGGGCTACACTGAAGCTTTCTTT
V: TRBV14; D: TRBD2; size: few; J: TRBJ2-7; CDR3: CASPGTSGTYEQYF; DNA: TGTGCCAGCCCCGGGACTAGCGGCACCTACGAGCAGTACTTC
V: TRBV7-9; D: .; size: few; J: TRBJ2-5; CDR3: CASSLRDHWETQYF; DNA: TGTGCCAGCAGCTTAAGGGATCATTGGGAGACCCAGTACTTC
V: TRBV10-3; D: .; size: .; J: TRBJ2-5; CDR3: CAIRRGPGETQYF; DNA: TGTGCCATCAGGCGGGGGCCAGGGGAGACCCAGTACTTC
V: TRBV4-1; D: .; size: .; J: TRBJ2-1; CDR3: CASSQDTRQGWDEQFF; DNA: TGCGCCAGCAGCCAAGATACGAGGCAGGGGTGGGATGAGCAGTTCTTC
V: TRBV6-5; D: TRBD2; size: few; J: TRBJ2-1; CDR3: CASAGGLGNEQFF; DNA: TGTGCCAGCGCGGGGGGCCTGGGCAATGAGCAGTTCTTC
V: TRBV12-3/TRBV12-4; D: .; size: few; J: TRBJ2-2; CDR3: CASSFQRNTGELFF; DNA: TGTGCCAGCAGTTTCCAGCGGAACACCGGGGAGCTGTTTTTT
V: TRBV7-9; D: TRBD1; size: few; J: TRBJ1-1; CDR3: CASSHRGTVNTEAFF; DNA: TGTGCCAGCAGCCACCGTGGGACAGTGAACACTGAAGCTTTCTTT
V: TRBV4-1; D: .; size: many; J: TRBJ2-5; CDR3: CASRSGASGQETQYF; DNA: TGCGCCAGCAGATCAGGGGCTAGCGGACAAGAGACCCAGTACTTC
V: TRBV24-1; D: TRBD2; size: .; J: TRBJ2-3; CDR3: CATNDPFGGADTQYF; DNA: TGTGCCACCAATGACCCGTTCGGGGGGGCGGATACGCAGTATTTT
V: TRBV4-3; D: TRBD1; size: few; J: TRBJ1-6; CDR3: CASSHYGQGNSPLHF; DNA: TGCGCCAGCAGCCATTACGGACAGGGGAATTCACCCCTCCACTTT
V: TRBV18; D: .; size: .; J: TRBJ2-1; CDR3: CASSPFDSYNEQFF; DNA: TGTGCCAGCTCACCTTTCGACAGCTACAATGAGCAGTTCTTC
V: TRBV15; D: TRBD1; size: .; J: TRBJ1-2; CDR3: CATSRPGQPYGYTF; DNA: TGTGCCACCAGCAGGCCGGGACAGCCGTATGGCTACACCTTC
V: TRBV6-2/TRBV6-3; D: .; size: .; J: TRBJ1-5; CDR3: CASSYSGGYQPQHF; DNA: TGTGCCAGCAGTTACTCGGGGGGCTATCAGCCCCAGCATTTT
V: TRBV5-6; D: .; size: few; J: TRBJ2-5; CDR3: CASSPRWGRQETQYF; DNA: TGTGCCAGCAGTCCTCGGTGGGGGAGACAAGAGACCCAGTACTTC